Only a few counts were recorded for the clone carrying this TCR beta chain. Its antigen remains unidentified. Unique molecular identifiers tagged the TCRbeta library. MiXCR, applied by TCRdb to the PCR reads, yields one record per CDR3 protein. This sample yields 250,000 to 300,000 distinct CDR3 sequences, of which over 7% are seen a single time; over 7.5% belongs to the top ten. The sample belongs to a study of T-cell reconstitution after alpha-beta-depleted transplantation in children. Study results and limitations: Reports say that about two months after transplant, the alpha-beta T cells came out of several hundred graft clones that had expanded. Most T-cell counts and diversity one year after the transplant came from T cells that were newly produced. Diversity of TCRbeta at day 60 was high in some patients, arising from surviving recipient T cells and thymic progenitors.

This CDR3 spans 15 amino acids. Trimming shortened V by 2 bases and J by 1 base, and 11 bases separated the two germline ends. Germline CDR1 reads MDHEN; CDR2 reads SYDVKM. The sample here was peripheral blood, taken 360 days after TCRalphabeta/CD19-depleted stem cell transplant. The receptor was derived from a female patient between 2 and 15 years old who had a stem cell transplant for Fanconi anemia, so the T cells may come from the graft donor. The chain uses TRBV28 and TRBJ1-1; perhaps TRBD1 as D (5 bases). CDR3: CASSLRGGPNTEAFF. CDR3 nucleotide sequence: TGTGCCAGCAGTTTAAGGGGTGGCCCGAACACTGAAGCTTTCTTT.